A single T cell receptor (beta chain) is shown here with its context. A sample-barcoded 5' primer and a J-beta primer mix were used in a second PCR of roughly 7 to 12 cycles. Each CDR3 protein is one row after TCRdb ran MiXCR on the 5' RACE reads. The sample shows some 1.8 million distinct CDR3 sequences, approximately 40% of them seen only once. These data are taken from a study of blood T cells in healthy people across ages. Study-level background: Capture via template switching afforded approximately one barcoded beta molecule per two T cells.

V gave up 4 bases and J gave up 8 bases; unmatched junction bases: 5. The CDR3 sequence is 14 residues long. Germline assignment: CDR1 SNHLY and CDR2 FYNNEI. This chain links TRBV2 with TRBJ2-1; TRBD1 agrees at 10 bases. The receptor was derived from a human donor in good health. Sample: blood. CDR3 coding DNA: TGTGCCAGCAGTGGGACAGGGGGTATCCATGAGCAGTTCTTC. It is translated as CASSGTGGIHEQFF.